The clone carrying this T cell receptor beta chain was recorded at least ten times. Its specificity is not known. The sample originates from a study of glioma-infiltrating T cells. The iRepertoire nested amplicon-rescue multiplex PCR amplified TCR alpha and beta CDR3s from RNA. Tissue mRNA or PBMC total RNA, about 85-400 ng, went into one-step reverse transcription and amplification. TCRdb reprocessed the multiplex PCR reads with MiXCR, giving one entry per CDR3 protein. The sample records about 200,000 distinct CDR3 sequences, over 25% being singletons. Trimming took 4 bases from V and 2 from J; bases not matched to a gene: 0. CDR3 length: 14 amino acids. From germline, CDR1 is MNHNS and CDR2 SASEGT. General study findings and limits: Very few CDR3 sequences were shared between tissue and blood.

The sample comprised glioma tissue, nonneoplastic brain tissue, or PBMCs (not recorded which). The chain recombines TRBV6-1 with TRBJ2-7, with 12 bases aligning to TRBD2. The sequence was collected from a human donor with low-grade glioma or glioblastoma, undergoing nonglioma brain surgery, or in good health (not recorded which). The CDR3 region is CASSGLAGAYEQYF. Here the CDR3 DNA reads TGTGCCAGCAGTGGACTAGCGGGAGCCTACGAGCAGTACTTC.